This entry concerns a single T cell receptor beta chain. The target antigen is unknown. As to treatment: roughly 18 received Ad26.COV2.S at low or high dose, single or two shots; about five received placebo; per-sample allocation not given. Sample collection was performed on day 63 after the first vaccine or placebo injection. The sample is drawn from a study of Ad26.COV2.S vaccination and SARS-CoV-2 variants. For the study at large: The donor belonged to the COV1001 Ad26.COV2.S trial arm. General observations from the study: Spike-specific responses of CD8+ and CD4+ T cells were reported to display substantial breadth after vaccination. Analyses of TCR breadth and depth may have underestimated total T cell responses.

The CDR3 extends over 15 amino acids. Germline CDR1 reads SGHVS; CDR2 reads FQNEAQ. The ends lost 6 bases at V and 10 bases at J; junction bases unmatched: 12. The assay was immunoSEQ multiplex PCR, and TCRdb's table has in-frame clones only and misses some. The sample gives about 400,000 clones, 75% to 90% of which show up once; under 2% is in the top ten. The rearrangement joins TRBV7-8 to TRBJ1-6; TRBD1 matches at 7 bases. The TCR originated in a person aged 18-60 years who received the Ad26.COV2.S COVID-19 vaccine or a placebo. The sample in question was peripheral blood, obtained in a trial of Ad26.COV2.S vaccine versus placebo. CDR3 protein: CASRHPGGGGSPLHF. The CDR3 region has the DNA TGTGCCAGCAGGCACCCGGGAGGGGGCGGATCACCCCTCCACTTT.